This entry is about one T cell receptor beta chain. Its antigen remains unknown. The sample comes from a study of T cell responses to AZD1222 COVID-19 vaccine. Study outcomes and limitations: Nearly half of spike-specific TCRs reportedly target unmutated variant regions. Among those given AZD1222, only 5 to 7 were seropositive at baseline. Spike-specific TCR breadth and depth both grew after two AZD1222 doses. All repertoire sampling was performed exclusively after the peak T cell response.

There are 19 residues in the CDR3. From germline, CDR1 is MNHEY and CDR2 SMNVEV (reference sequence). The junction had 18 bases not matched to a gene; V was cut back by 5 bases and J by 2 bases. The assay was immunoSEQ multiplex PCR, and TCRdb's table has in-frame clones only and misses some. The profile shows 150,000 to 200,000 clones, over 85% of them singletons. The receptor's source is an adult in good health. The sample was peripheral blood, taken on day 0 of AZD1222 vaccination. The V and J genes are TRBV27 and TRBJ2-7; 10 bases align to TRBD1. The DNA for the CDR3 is TGTGCCAGCAGTCCGTTGCGCGGGGGTCCGACAGGGGGCACCTACGAGCAGTACTTC. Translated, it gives CASSPLRGGPTGGTYEQYF.